The 7 T cell receptor beta chains below come from one sample, sequenced in a study of blood T cell repertoires in COVID-19. Data came from immunoSEQ multiplex PCR; TCRdb stores just in-frame clones and leaves some out. The profile shows 300,000 to 350,000 clones, 80% to 90% of them singletons. Sequencing used PBMCs or T cells enriched from blood (not recorded which). These receptors were taken from a man aged 25-40 years who had recovered from COVID-19.

The rearrangement joins TRBV6-5 to TRBJ2-5, with D possibly TRBD2 on 6 matching bases. CDR1 MNHEY and CDR2 SVGAGI come from the germline V gene. The CDR3 runs 15 residues. V was cut by 7 bases and J by 5 bases, with 20 bases left in between. The CDR3 region is CASKDPLAIKETQYF. The CDR3 DNA reads as TGTGCCAGCAAGGACCCCCTAGCGATCAAGGAGACCCAGTACTTC.

The chain couples TRBV19 to TRBJ2-5; TRBD1 matches 7 bases. CDR1 is LNHDA, CDR2 SQIVND, per germline (reference sequence). This CDR3 contains 14 residues. J gave up 1 base and V 6 bases, and 5 bases lay outside the gene matches. The DNA for the CDR3 is TGTGCCAGTAGCCCACAGGGGATCCAAGAGACCCAGTACTTC. It encodes CASSPQGIQETQYF.

Worth noting for this clone: The sample contains more than one DNA sequence encoding this CDR3. The chain carries TRBV7-9 and TRBJ2-1; D ambiguous. This CDR3 has 12 amino acids. With 3 bases removed from V and 3 bases from J, the gap between germline ends came to 3 bases. Germline CDR1 reads SEHNR; CDR2 reads FQNEAQ (reference sequence). CDR3 amino acids: CASSLSYNEQFF. CDR3 sequence (DNA): TGTGCCAGCAGCTTGAGCTACAATGAGCAGTTCTTC.

The J gene is TRBJ2-1, the V gene TRBV6-4; 8 nucleotides line up with TRBD2. The V segment lost 6 bases and the J segment 7 bases; nucleotides outside the gene matches: 11. In germline, CDR1 is MRHNA, CDR2 SNTAGT. The CDR3 totals 15 residues. The CDR3 nucleotides read TGTGCCAGCAGCCCCGGGAGGGGGAGTATAAATGAGCAGTTCTTC. This codes for CASSPGRGSINEQFF.

The rearrangement joins TRBV7-9 to TRBJ2-2; D might be TRBD2 (6 bases). Germline assignment: CDR1 SEHNR and CDR2 FQNEAQ (reference sequence). The CDR3 loop spans 16 amino acids. Trimming shortened V by 5 bases and J by 6 bases, and 19 bases separated the two germline ends. The CDR3 region is CASSVLDGGDSGELFF. The CDR3 DNA sequence: TGTGCCAGCAGCGTATTGGACGGCGGGGATTCCGGGGAGCTGTTTTTT.

The rearrangement joins TRBV20-1 to TRBJ2-3; D gene ambiguous. Per the germline V gene, CDR1 is DFQATT and CDR2 is SNEGSKA (reference sequence). CDR3 length equals 11 residues. Trimming shortened V by 0 bases and J by 7 bases, and 5 bases separated the two germline ends. CDR3 DNA sequence: TGCAGTGCTAGAGACCTTAATACGCAGTATTTT. Translated, it gives CSARDLNTQYF.

This clone has a single count. The chain employs TRBV3-1 (or the pseudogene TRBV3-2) and TRBJ1-5, with a tentative D call TRBD1 (6 bases). In germline, CDR1 is LGHDT, CDR2 YNNKEL (reference sequence). This CDR3 is built from 15 residues. V was pared by 2 bases and J by 1 base, with 9 bases between. As DNA, the CDR3 is TGTGCCAGCAGCCAACGCAGGGGAAGCAATCAGCCCCAGCATTTT. It yields the protein CASSQRRGSNQPQHF.